The T cell receptor beta chain described here comes from a study of shared clonotypes between healthy human individuals. Study-level information: Donors had three CD4 naive, three CD4 memory, two CD8 naive and one CD8 memory plate apiece. Study outcomes and limitations: Memory subsets generally showed lower estimated richness than naive subsets.

TCRdb keeps only in-frame clones here, not all; method: immunoSEQ multiplex PCR. The top ten clones hold under 2% of a sample with about 660,000 clones, roughly 70% of them seen once. Only Caucasian adults living in Nashville, Tennessee served as donors. This clone was counted between two and nine times. Its antigen is unknown. Sequenced input: memory CD4+ T cells sorted from blood. As for subset: CD45RA-negative fraction. The TCR originated in a woman aged 25 to 39 in good health.

DNA of the CDR3: TGTGCCAGCAAATTACTAGCGTCCAAAAACATTCAGTACTTC. Encoded protein: CASKLLASKNIQYF. The genes are TRBV2 and TRBJ2-4; TRBD2 aligns across 7 bases. CDR1 and CDR2 (germline): SNHLY, FYNNEI. The CDR3 loop spans 14 amino acids. Germline trimming cut 7 bases from V and 2 bases from J; bases unmatched to any gene: 5.